These 23 T cell receptor beta chains came from one sample sequenced in a study of T cells after yellow fever vaccination. TCRdb passed the 5' RACE reads through MiXCR, listing each CDR3 protein once. Of about 340,000 distinct CDR3 sequences listed, around 13% are singletons. The source material was CD4+ T cells sorted from PBMCs, sampled 15 days after the yellow fever booster vaccination. The origin of the receptors is a man in his late teens or twenties who received the YFV17D yellow fever vaccine.

The chain recombines TRBV6-5 with TRBJ2-2, with D tentatively TRBD1 (5 bases). The CDR3 is 17 residues long. CDR1 MNHEY and CDR2 SVGAGI come from the germline V gene. Trimming took 0 bases from V and 2 from J, leaving 13 bases between them. This CDR3 reads CASSYSRLGVNTGELFF. DNA for the CDR3: TGTGCCAGCAGTTACTCGAGATTAGGGGTTAACACCGGGGAGCTGTTTTTT.

This clonotype was found many times. The CDR3: CASSSASGADIQYF. DNA for the CDR3: TGCGCCAGCAGCTCAGCCTCTGGGGCGGACATTCAGTACTTC. The V gene is TRBV5-1, the J gene TRBJ2-4, with D possibly being TRBD1 (5 bases). V was clipped by 3 bases and J by 8 bases, with 15 bases between them. This CDR3 is 14 amino acids long. The germline CDR1 and CDR2 sequences are SGHRS and YFSETQ.

The genes are TRBV7-2 and TRBJ1-1, with 7 positions matching TRBD1. Germline-derived CDR1 and CDR2 are SGHTA and FQGNSA. The V and J ends lost 6 bases and 11 bases, in that order; junction bases with no gene match: 9. CDR3 size: 12 residues. The CDR3 protein is CASRRQGIWAFF. The CDR3 coding sequence is TGTGCCAGCAGACGACAGGGTATTTGGGCTTTCTTT.

This clonotype was counted between two and nine times. The chain combines TRBV12-3 or TRBV12-4 with TRBJ2-3; maybe TRBD2 (5 bases). CDR3 length equals 14 residues. V shed 7 bases and J shed 3 bases, with 14 bases lying between them. CDR3 nucleotides: TGTGCCAGCACATTAAGAGGAGGAACAGATACGCAGTATTTT. It encodes CASTLRGGTDTQYF.

V is TRBV5-1 and J is TRBJ2-7, with TRBD1 matching 9 bases. The V segment lost 4 bases and the J segment 6 bases; nucleotides outside the gene matches: 5. In germline, CDR1 is SGHRS, CDR2 YFSETQ. The CDR3 consists of 13 residues. The DNA of the CDR3 is TGCGCCAGCAGCACCGGGACAGGGAGCGAGCAGTACGTC. It encodes CASSTGTGSEQYV.

This chain joins TRBV6-5 and TRBJ1-5, with D unclear. The V gene lost 6 bases and the J gene lost 2 bases, with 14 bases spanning the gap. CDR3 length equals 15 residues. CDR1 and CDR2 from the germline V gene are MNHEY and SVGAGI. CDR3 in DNA: TGTGCCAGCAGCCCTCAGGACGGCGGCAATCAGCCCCAGCATTTT. It is translated as CASSPQDGGNQPQHF.

The sample holds many counts of this clonotype. J is TRBJ1-6 and V is TRBV6-6; no clear D. This CDR3 has 13 residues. Germline V gene sequence: CDR1 MNHNY, CDR2 SVGAGI (reference sequence). The V end lost 11 bases, the J end lost 14 bases, and 22 bases lay between the germline ends. The chain's CDR3 is CAAGRPGESTLHF. The CDR3 DNA reads as TGTGCCGCCGGACGACCTGGGGAATCAACCCTCCACTTT.

This clonotype has a handful of counts. The rearrangement links TRBV7-6 to TRBJ2-7, with 8 nucleotides matching TRBD1. V shed 2 bases, J shed 1 base, and the junction held 7 bases outside the gene matches. The germline V gene encodes CDR1 SGHVS and CDR2 FNYEAQ. The CDR3 covers 16 residues. The CDR3 coding sequence is TGTGCCAGCAGCTTAAGTTTCCGACAGGGGTCCTACGAGCAGTACTTC. It yields the protein CASSLSFRQGSYEQYF. Full variable domain (remainder filled in from reference TRBV7-6 and TRBJ2-7): GAGVSQSPRYKVTKRGQDVALRCDPISGHVSLYWYRQALGQGPEFLTYFNYEAQQDKSGLPNDRFSAERPEGSISTLTIQRTEQRDSAMYRCASSLSFRQGSYEQYFGPGTRLTVT.

This clonotype has just a few counts. This chain connects TRBV7-2 to TRBJ2-4; D is ambiguous. Germline-derived CDR1 and CDR2 are SGHTA and FQGNSA. This CDR3 has 14 residues. Trimming pared 5 bases from V and 2 bases from J, leaving 10 bases between. The CDR3 spells CASSVPGPKNIQYF. The CDR3 DNA reads TGTGCCAGCAGCGTCCCCGGCCCCAAAAACATTCAGTACTTC.

In its sample, this clonotype was seen many times. The chain uses TRBV12-3 or TRBV12-4 and TRBJ2-7; the D gene is possibly TRBD1 (6 bases). CDR3 length equals 15 residues. V was trimmed by 8 bases and J by 4 bases, leaving 21 bases between them. This chain's CDR3 is CASAHSPGHPYEQYF. The CDR3 region has the DNA TGTGCCAGCGCTCATTCCCCGGGACACCCTTACGAGCAGTACTTC.

In its sample, this clonotype was seen many times. CDR3 loop: CASRSGGAGELFF. The CDR3 coding sequence is TGTGCCAGCAGGTCGGGTGGAGCCGGGGAGCTGTTTTTT. The chain is built from TRBV6-5 and TRBJ2-2; no reliable D call. The CDR3 covers 13 residues. CDR1 is MNHEY and CDR2 is SVGAGI in the germline V gene. V was shortened by 6 bases and J by 6 bases, with 11 bases between the two germline ends.

This clonotype was found a few times. The chain carries TRBV5-1 and TRBJ1-1; the D gene is possibly TRBD1 (5 bases). The V and J ends lost 4 bases and 0 bases respectively, with 10 bases between them. The CDR3 is made up of 14 amino acids. Germline values: CDR1 SGHRS, CDR2 YFSETQ. The CDR3 sequence is CASSQGALNTEAFF. CDR3 coding DNA: TGCGCCAGCAGCCAGGGAGCCCTGAACACTGAAGCTTTCTTT.

The V and J genes are TRBV7-2 and TRBJ1-6; perhaps TRBD1 as D (6 bases). Germline CDR1 SGHTA, CDR2 FQGNSA. Trimming took 2 bases from V and 6 from J, leaving 14 bases between them. CDR3 size: 16 residues. DNA of the CDR3: TGTGCCAGCAGCTTACTTGGGGGCAGTGGTAATTCACCCCTCCACTTT. Translated, it gives CASSLLGGSGNSPLHF.

J is TRBJ2-4 and V is TRBV18; D perhaps matches TRBD2 (5 bases). The V gene lost 4 bases and the J gene lost 8 bases, with 12 bases spanning the gap. This CDR3 comprises 13 residues. Germline V CDR1 and CDR2: KGHSH, LQKENI. This CDR3 reads CASSQRAGDIQYF. CDR3 in DNA: TGTGCCAGCTCACAGAGGGCCGGGGACATTCAGTACTTC.

A few counts support this clonotype. The chain has TRBV6-9 and TRBJ2-7; 13 bases are shared with TRBD2. The CDR3 is 16 amino acids. The ends lost 3 bases at V and 7 bases at J; junction bases unmatched: 9. The germline gives CDR1 MNHGY, CDR2 SVAAGI. The DNA of the CDR3 is TGTGCCAGCAGTTACGGACTAGCGGGGGATACGTGGGAGCAGTACGTC. Translating gives CASSYGLAGDTWEQYV.

The rearrangement joins TRBV11-2 to TRBJ2-4; no firm D call. V lost 5 bases to trimming and J lost 5 bases, with 10 bases between them. The CDR3 loop spans 13 amino acids. Germline lookup yields CDR1 SGHAT and CDR2 FQNNGV. This CDR3 is CASSPGRENIQYF. The CDR3 coding sequence is TGTGCCAGCAGCCCTGGGCGCGAAAACATTCAGTACTTC.

The chain employs TRBV11-2 and TRBJ1-3; 9 positions agree with TRBD1. The CDR3 spans 18 residues. V gave up 3 bases and J gave up 1 base; unmatched junction bases: 10. Germline lookup yields CDR1 SGHAT and CDR2 FQNNGV. CDR3 region: CASSFPPPGQGSGNTIYF. DNA for the CDR3: TGTGCCAGCAGCTTTCCTCCTCCGGGACAGGGATCTGGAAACACCATATATTTT.

This clonotype was recorded a few times. The gene calls are TRBV15 and TRBJ1-5, with 10 nucleotides matching TRBD1. This CDR3 contains 13 residues. The V gene's germline CDR1 is LNHNV and CDR2 YYDKDF (reference sequence). The V gene end was trimmed by 1 base and the J gene end by 11 bases; junction bases not matched to a gene: 2. CDR3 in amino acids: CATSRVGTGAQHF. Written as DNA, the CDR3 is TGTGCCACCAGCAGAGTTGGGACAGGGGCCCAGCATTTT.

The table lists this clonotype with a few counts. The V and J genes are TRBV20-1 and TRBJ1-5; 9 bases map to TRBD1. CDR3 length equals 14 residues. The V gene's germline CDR1 is DFQATT and CDR2 SNEGSKA (reference sequence). Trimming at V came to 7 bases and at J to 6 bases, leaving 10 bases not matched to a gene. The CDR3 loop reads CSVSDTGGGQPQHF. CDR3 nucleotide sequence: TGCAGTGTCTCGGACACAGGGGGCGGTCAGCCCCAGCATTTT.

In this sample, this clonotype turned up a few times. The rearrangement uses TRBV6-1 and TRBJ2-3; 7 positions match TRBD2. The CDR3 contains 15 residues. CDR1 is MNHNS and CDR2 is SASEGT in the germline V gene. V was clipped by 7 bases and J by 3 bases; unmatched bases: 10. CDR3 sequence reads: CASNLGLGGTDTQYF. CDR3 nucleotides: TGTGCCAGCAACCTAGGACTGGGGGGGACAGATACGCAGTATTTT.

The chain is built from TRBV28 and TRBJ2-5; TRBD2 matches at 9 bases. The CDR3 totals 18 residues. Germline CDR1 and CDR2: MDHEN and SYDVKM. The trim removed 2 bases at V and 2 bases at J, leaving 12 bases unmatched. CDR3: CASSLGGASGDPQETQYF. CDR3 bases: TGTGCCAGCAGTTTAGGGGGGGCTAGCGGGGACCCTCAAGAGACCCAGTACTTC.

Written as DNA, the CDR3 is TGTGCCAGCAGCCGAAGGGGGACAGGGTCCTACGAGCAGTACTTC. Amino acid sequence: CASSRRGTGSYEQYF. The chain is built from TRBV5-6 and TRBJ2-7, with TRBD1 matching 9 bases. V lost 4 bases to trimming and J lost 1 base; unmatched junction nucleotides: 6. The CDR3 covers 15 residues. CDR1 is SGHDT and CDR2 is YYEEEE in the germline V gene.

This chain links TRBV7-3 with TRBJ2-2; D ambiguous. This CDR3 contains 15 residues. V lost 0 bases and J 6 bases, leaving 11 bases between the germline ends. Germline-derived CDR1 and CDR2 are SGHTA and FQGTGA. CDR3 DNA: TGTGCCAGCAGCTTAACAGGATTTGGGTCCGGGGAGCTGTTTTTT. This gives the protein CASSLTGFGSGELFF.